This paragraph reports one T cell receptor (beta chain). Its specific antigen is unknown. Per-base quality was not reported, and no clone a single base away is much larger than it. This sample was taken from a study of identical twins listed by TCRdb under 2016. For context, the study as a whole: TCR alpha and beta repertoires from monozygotic twins, unrelated adults of various ages and cord blood were deep-sequenced to test whether fetal clonotypes persist. Replicate twin experiments were performed at different times using different library preparation protocols to rule out contamination.

All donors were healthy Caucasians. Three pairs of female monozygotic twins, all aged roughly 18 to 30 years, made up the twin cohort. RNA for TCR libraries was isolated from peripheral blood mononuclear cells. Paper-wide results and their limitations: The excess sharing between twins in beta out-of-frame sequences was weaker because fewer shared sequences reduced the signal-to-noise ratio. Zero-insertion analyses could be partly confounded by invariant T cells such as MAIT and iNKT, though diverse VJ usage argued against such confounding for most clonotypes. In monozygotic twins, out-of-frame TCR alpha sharing was systematically underestimated by recombination models, although the models agreed with sharing between unrelated individuals. Fewer insertions were carried by abundant cord blood beta clonotypes; a weaker similar trend was observed in young adult naive repertoires, while no such trend was observed in memory repertoires. Compared with coincidental sharing between unrelated individuals, an excess of low generation-probability sequences was observed among out-of-frame TCR alpha sequences shared between twins. Because the same donors could not be followed over many years, the conclusions depended on cross-sectional statistical analysis.

The junction shows trimming of 7 bases on V and 0 bases on J, plus 3 bases between the germline ends. The CDR3, from cysteine to phenylalanine, totals 11 residues. Kept here is only the CDR3 DNA, which spans 33 bases and is read in frame from base 1. The germline V gene gives CDR1 as SQVTM and CDR2 as ANQGSEA. The method behind the library was 5' RACE. Sequencing used an Illumina HiSeq 2000. Template switching added a universal primer binding site, and the final cDNA carried a unique molecular identifier that allowed TCR cDNA molecules to be counted accurately. Specific primers in the conserved constant-segment region were used to synthesize first-strand cDNA for the TCR alpha and beta chains. To control for contamination, each cDNA library was double barcoded with a SMART-Mk sample barcode plus Illumina barcodes. TruSeq adapter sequences and Illumina sample barcodes were added in two successive PCR steps. The TCR alpha and beta cDNA libraries were sequenced on the Illumina HiSeq platform using custom primers. As for how the authors treated the data: Raw reads were processed with MiGEC to extract unique molecular identifiers, and MiXCR was used to determine CDR3 positions. Recombination models were inferred per individual with the repgenHMM and IGoR tools using an EM algorithm. Shared clonotypes were analyzed with the tcR package in R, and sharing was normalized by the product of cloneset sizes. To study raw recombination free of thymic and clonal selection effects, out-of-frame nonproductive sequences were analyzed. The public reads were run again by TCRdb, first through fastp at Q25 and then through MiXCR, and only productive beta chains were kept. Every CDR3 protein is listed once, alongside the most common genes and DNA of its rows. The V and J calls and clone size are TCRdb's, not the authors'. A total of about 890,000 distinct CDR3 sequences appear in this sample, 9% to 15% of them only once. Around 1.6% of the sample rests with the top ten.

This sample also belongs to another study, concerning yellow fever vaccine responses in identical twins. From that second study: The T cell response to vaccination in identical twins was reported by the authors to appear partly convergent and partly personalized. The study precisely tracked vaccine-responding T cell clones in identical twins.

This chain is built from TRBV29-1 and TRBJ1-4, with the D segment identity uncertain. Sequenced material: PBMCs. The clonotype originates from a woman aged 18-35 years in good health. The CDR3 protein is CSGSTNEKLFF. At the DNA level, the sequence is TGCAGCGGGTCAACTAATGAAAAACTGTTTTTT.